Shown below are 20 T cell receptor beta chains from a single sample sequenced in a study of cytomegalovirus exposure and HLA in healthy donors. It was with 60 Vbeta and 13 Jbeta primers that the PCR ran. Generated by immunoSEQ multiplex PCR, the TCRdb table keeps only in-frame clones and is missing some. The top ten hold less than 3% of the sample, which has 95,000 to 150,000 clones, 75% seen once. Source material: PBMCs. All receptors derive from a woman aged 35 to 49 in good health and CMV-seropositive.

The V call is TRBV7-9, the J call TRBJ2-7; a weak D match, TRBD1 (7 bases). CDR3 length equals 13 residues. The germline V gene encodes CDR1 SEHNR and CDR2 FQNEAQ (reference sequence). Deletions cut 11 bases from V and 0 bases from J, with 14 bases between. The CDR3: CALEGAVSYEQYF. The CDR3 coding sequence is TGTGCCCTGGAGGGGGCCGTCTCCTACGAGCAGTACTTC.

V usage is TRBV4-3 and J usage is TRBJ1-2; D might be TRBD1 (5 bases). CDR3 length: 17 amino acids. V was clipped by 0 bases and J by 6 bases, with 20 bases between them. Germline assignment: CDR1 LGHNA and CDR2 YSLEER. CDR3 loop: CASSQEGAQQKVHGYTF. As DNA, the CDR3 is TGCGCCAGCAGCCAAGAAGGGGCACAGCAGAAGGTTCATGGCTACACCTTC.

The CDR3, as DNA: TGTGCCAGCAGCTTGGAGGGAGGGGTCGGAGATACGCAGTATTTT. Translation gives CASSLEGGVGDTQYF. The chain joins TRBV5-4 to TRBJ2-3; 7 nucleotides match TRBD2. Germline loops: CDR1 SGHNT, CDR2 YYREEE (reference sequence). The junction had 6 bases not matched to a gene; V was cut back by 0 bases and J by 5 bases. The CDR3 has 15 residues.

The V call is TRBV9, the J call TRBJ1-1, with 7 nucleotides matching TRBD1. This CDR3 spans 13 amino acids. V was pared by 0 bases and J by 11 bases, with 7 bases of the junction left unmatched. Germline V CDR1 and CDR2: SGDLS, YYNGEE. As DNA, the CDR3 is TGTGCCAGCAGCGTAGGGACAGGAGGTAAGGCTTTCTTT. Its translation: CASSVGTGGKAFF.

V usage is TRBV10-3 and J usage is TRBJ1-5, with TRBD1 matching over 9 bases. Germline-derived CDR1 and CDR2 are ENHRY and SYGVKD. CDR3 size: 16 residues. Trimming took 6 bases from V and 2 from J; bases not matched to a gene: 8. CDR3 in amino acids: CAISPGQGVGNQPQHF. The DNA for the CDR3 is TGTGCCATCAGCCCGGGACAGGGTGTCGGCAATCAGCCCCAGCATTTT.

The rearrangement joins TRBV7-9 to TRBJ2-5, with 7 positions matching TRBD1. J was trimmed by 4 bases and V by 6 bases; bases with no gene match: 11. Germline CDR1 is SEHNR and CDR2 is FQNEAQ (reference sequence). The length of the CDR3 is 15 residues. In DNA form, the CDR3 reads TGTGCCAGCAGTCTTACAGGGGATGCGCGAGAGACCCAGTACTTC. Encoded protein: CASSLTGDARETQYF.

The CDR3 region is CASSSSSLAGVSETQYF. The CDR3 DNA follows: TGTGCCAGCAGCTCATCCTCCTTAGCGGGAGTATCTGAGACCCAGTACTTC. The chain has TRBV7-9 and TRBJ2-5, with 9 bases that match TRBD2. From germline, CDR1 is SEHNR and CDR2 FQNEAQ (reference sequence). Losses at the gene ends were 4 bases for V and 5 bases for J; bases not matched to a gene: 14. CDR3 size: 17 residues.

This clone was detected only a few times. V is TRBV7-9 and J is TRBJ1-2, with D uncertain. CDR3 length equals 12 residues. Germline V gene data show CDR1 as SEHNR and CDR2 as FQNEAQ (reference sequence). Trimming removed 7 bases at V and 6 bases at J, with 12 bases between. The CDR3 DNA follows: TGTGCCAGCACCCCCCAGGAGGATGGCTACACCTTC. Translated, it gives CASTPQEDGYTF.

The chain has TRBV5-1 and TRBJ2-3, with 7 nucleotides matching TRBD2. V lost 4 bases to trimming and J lost 0 bases; unmatched junction nucleotides: 8. Germline values: CDR1 SGHRS, CDR2 YFSETQ. This CDR3 is 16 amino acids long. CDR3 nucleotide sequence: TGCGCCAGCAGCCCCGAACTAGCGCCTAGCACAGATACGCAGTATTTT. As protein: CASSPELAPSTDTQYF. Looking up the rest from reference TRBV5-1 and TRBJ2-3 gives the full variable domain: KAGVTQTPRYLIKTRGQQVTLSCSPISGHRSVSWYQQTPGQGLQFLFEYFSETQRNKGNFPGRFSGRQFSNSRSEMNVSTLELGDSALYLCASSPELAPSTDTQYFGPGTRLTVL.

The CDR3 here is CASSQDGGINYGYTF. Here the CDR3 DNA reads TGCGCCAGCAGCCAAGACGGCGGAATTAACTATGGCTACACCTTC. The gene calls are TRBV4-3 and TRBJ1-2, with D hard to call. The CDR3 consists of 15 residues. Germline V gene lookup returns CDR1 LGHNA and CDR2 YSLEER. Between the trimmed V and J ends, which lost 0 bases and 1 base, there was a span of 9 bases.

V is TRBV15 and J is TRBJ1-5, with 7 bases lining up with TRBD1. The CDR3 is 14 amino acids. From germline, CDR1 is LNHNV and CDR2 YYDKDF (reference sequence). The V and J ends lost 5 bases and 4 bases, in that order; junction bases with no gene match: 5. The CDR3 sequence: CATSRQGENQPQHF. In nucleotides, the CDR3 is TGTGCCACCAGCCGACAGGGAGAAAATCAGCCCCAGCATTTT.

This chain uses TRBV7-9 with TRBJ1-2; weak D call: TRBD1 (6 bases). Per germline, CDR1 SEHNR and CDR2 FQNEAQ (reference sequence). The ends were cut back, 5 bases at V and 8 bases at J, with 21 bases in the middle. The CDR3 is made up of 15 amino acids. The CDR3 nucleotides read TGTGCCAGCAGCCAAGTATCCAGGGGCGGACGGGGCTACACCTTC. Protein sequence: CASSQVSRGGRGYTF.

The chain combines TRBV4-2 with TRBJ1-4, with a tentative D call TRBD1 (5 bases). Germline CDR1 LGHNA, CDR2 YNFKEQ. Trimming cost V 3 bases and J 7 bases, with 15 bases left between them. The CDR3 loop spans 15 amino acids. The CDR3 DNA reads TGTGCCAGCAGCCAGCCTGACCCCGGGGGTGAAAAACTGTTTTTT. Its protein product is CASSQPDPGGEKLFF.

This chain uses TRBV9 with TRBJ1-2, with D maybe TRBD1 (6 bases). The V and J ends lost 3 bases and 5 bases respectively, with 14 bases between them. The germline CDR1 and CDR2 sequences are SGDLS and YYNGEE. The CDR3 runs to 14 residues. CDR3 region: CASSALTGLYGYTF. CDR3 coding DNA: TGTGCCAGCAGCGCGCTGACAGGCCTGTATGGCTACACCTTC.

The V call is TRBV7-6, the J call TRBJ2-7; 12 bases align to TRBD2. Unmatched junction bases numbered 9, after V lost 2 bases and J lost 4 bases. The CDR3 consists of 17 residues. The germline V gene encodes CDR1 SGHVS and CDR2 FNYEAQ. CDR3 protein: CASSLTLAGGPEYEQYF. The CDR3 coding sequence is TGTGCCAGCAGCTTAACACTAGCGGGGGGCCCCGAATACGAGCAGTACTTC.

The chain is built from TRBV7-2 and TRBJ2-5; TRBD1 matches 9 bases. CDR1 is SGHTA, CDR2 FQGNSA, per germline. There are 13 residues in the CDR3. V shed 5 bases, J shed 5 bases, and the junction held 3 bases outside the gene matches. CDR3 coding DNA: TGTGCCAGCAGCCGGGACAGGGAGGAGACCCAGTACTTC. This sequence encodes CASSRDREETQYF.

V usage is TRBV30 and J usage is TRBJ1-4; perhaps TRBD1 as D (5 bases). This CDR3 has 15 residues. V was pared by 1 base and J by 5 bases, with 14 bases between. Germline lookup yields CDR1 GTSNPN and CDR2 SVGIG (reference sequence). Here the CDR3 DNA reads TGTGCCTGGAGTGGTGGGGCCTCGGCAAATGAAAAACTGTTTTTT. Translating gives CAWSGGASANEKLFF.

The chain employs TRBV5-5 and TRBJ2-4; 7 nucleotides line up with TRBD1. The V gene's germline CDR1 is SGHKS and CDR2 YYEKEE (reference sequence). Trimming cost V 5 bases and J 7 bases; bases outside gene matches: 9. The CDR3 runs to 14 residues. As DNA, the CDR3 is TGTGCCAGCAGGTCTACAGGGGTAGGGAACATTCAGTACTTC. Translation gives CASRSTGVGNIQYF.

The chain uses TRBV6-5 and TRBJ2-1, with TRBD2 identical over 7 bases. Germline values: CDR1 MNHEY, CDR2 SVGAGI. The CDR3 contains 15 residues. V was clipped by 0 bases and J by 6 bases; unmatched bases: 5. The CDR3 sequence: CASSYSFGTINEQFF. CDR3 in DNA: TGTGCCAGCAGTTACTCCTTCGGGACTATCAATGAGCAGTTCTTC.

The V and J genes are TRBV28 and TRBJ2-2; possibly TRBD1 for D (6 bases). CDR1 MDHEN and CDR2 SYDVKM come from the germline V gene. Between the trimmed V and J ends, which lost 4 bases and 7 bases, there was a span of 16 bases. The CDR3 length is 15 residues. CDR3 region: CASSSFTGMDGELFF. CDR3 sequence (DNA): TGTGCCAGCAGTTCATTTACAGGGATGGACGGGGAGCTGTTTTTT.